This T cell receptor (beta chain) comes out of a study of blood T cell repertoires in COVID-19 (dated by TCRdb to 2020 to 2021). Looking at the study overall: Samples from collaborators originated in the United States, Italy and Spain and spanned both the acute and convalescent phases of COVID-19. The material from the prospective study consisted of cDNA or gDNA derived from T cells, B-cell-depleted T cells, or PBMCs. The dataset comprised deeply sampled blood TCRbeta repertoires from subjects exposed to, actively infected with, or recovered from COVID-19. A freely available public database, intended as a resource for researchers studying the immune response to SARS-CoV-2, is where the repertoires were released. The samples were drawn from two sources: the first 160 participants of the ongoing ImmuneRACE study, and 1,254 subjects contributed by 6 global collaborators. The sample metadata nearly always contained a de-identified subject ID, COVID-19 status, age in years and sex. Where available, HLA class I and class II types were obtained from metadata supplied by the sample provider rather than from assay-based typing.

The immunoSEQ Assay, a bias-controlled multiplex PCR, was used to amplify TCRbeta CDR3 regions from genomic DNA. The source study handled its data this way. Within the assay, amplification of reference gene primers was used to estimate how many nucleated cells each sample contained. Sequence reads were collapsed and filtered to measure the absolute abundance of every unique TCRbeta CDR3 rearrangement. For each sample, productive Simpson clonality was calculated by taking the square root of Simpson's diversity index across productive rearrangements. TCRdb provides this immuneACCESS table in a form limited to in-frame rearrangements. Some clones are lacking; in checked studies, under half of them reflect an unresolved V gene, and why the rest are absent is not known. D and trimming come from the DNA, and the V and J calls and clone size come from that table. Across this sample there are 100,000 to 150,000 clones, with around 83% seen only once. The ten largest clonotypes hold about 5.5% of the sample.

As to this clone: Its antigen is unknown. Per-base quality was not reported, and no clone a single base away is much larger than it.

V and J are truncated by 6 bases and 6 bases respectively, leaving an intervening sequence of 12 bases. Measured from the cysteine to the phenylalanine, the CDR3 is 13 residues long. Here the CDR3 DNA is all that survives: 39 bases in frame from base 1. CDR1 KGHSH and CDR2 LQKENI were looked up in the germline V gene. What the research found in general, with its limitations: Clinical and demographic metadata were provided uncurated, with the amount varying by source and participant.

Collaborating institutions collected whole blood in K2EDTA tubes following their own protocols. For TCRbeta analysis, collaborators shipped samples in one of three forms: frozen whole blood, isolated PBMCs, or DNA extracted from either of those sample types. Material: peripheral blood. The rearranged segments are TRBV18 and TRBJ1-5; perhaps TRBD1 is the D gene, with 5 bases matching. The receptor's source is an elderly man with active or convalescent COVID-19. The CDR3 reads as follows: CASSPGGAQPQHF. The nucleotides read TGTGCCAGCTCCCCGGGGGGAGCTCAGCCCCAGCATTTT.